This T cell receptor beta chain was sequenced for a study of T-cell reconstitution after alpha-beta-depleted transplantation in children (dated by TCRdb to 2016 to 2017). Regarding the study in general: Using TCR repertoire profiling, the study quantitatively followed how T-cell immune reconstitution unfolded in children after TCRalphabeta/CD19-depleted allogeneic hematopoietic cell transplantation. General conclusions and limits of the study: Hyperexpanded clone frequencies declined over subsequent months; after one year, T-cell counts and TCRbeta diversity were mostly attributed to newly produced T cells. In some patients, high TCRbeta diversity at day 60 was attributed to recipient T cells and intrathymic progenitors that had survived conditioning. The apparently early alphabetaT-cell count recovery about two months after transplant was reportedly dependent on only several hundred rapidly expanded clones derived from non-depleted graft cells.

About this clonotype itself: Its specific antigen is unknown. The sample holds no much larger clone one base away, and base qualities are not on file.

The label giving this sample's treatment or condition can be read as: allogeneic hematopoietic cell transplantation with graft depleted of TCRalphabeta T cells and CD19 B cells. The transplant recipients were children given TCRalphabeta/CD19-depleted allogeneic hematopoietic cell grafts. The library was produced with PCR. The listed sequencing device is Illumina HiSeq 2500. TCR library preparation used molecular barcoding, with unique molecular identifiers applied to normalize quantification of the TCRbeta repertoire. Clones were called with MiXCR by TCRdb after fastp trimmed the public reads at Q25, and only in-frame beta chains were retained. Entries are consolidated by CDR3 protein sequence, retaining the most common genes and DNA. In all, the sample holds around 700,000 distinct CDR3 sequences, and over 10% of those were seen once. The top ten constitute 0.75% to 0.85% of the sample. From the cysteine up to the phenylalanine, the CDR3 has a length of 14 residues. Kept here is only the CDR3 DNA, which spans 42 bases and is read in frame from base 1. CDR1 SGHRS and CDR2 YFSETQ are derived from the germline V gene. Between the V and J ends, shortened by 2 bases and 4 bases respectively, the junction contains 9 bases.

The receptor comes from a girl between 2 and 10 years old with congenital amegakaryocytic thrombocytopenia, due to receive a stem cell transplant. The material sequenced was PBMCs, taken before TCRalphabeta/CD19-depleted stem cell transplant. Here the chain combines TRBV5-1 and TRBJ2-2; the D gene assignment is ambiguous. The CDR3 protein: CASSFDLTTGELFF. Here is the DNA: TGCGCCAGCAGCTTTGACCTAACCACCGGGGAGCTGTTTTTT.